The 21 T cell receptor beta chains below come from one sample, sequenced in a study of beta chain features in type 1 diabetes. Whole-study results and caveats: Moderate but significant shortening of TCRB CDR3s was recorded in all four CD4+ subsets from Type 1 diabetes patients.

Expressed TCRB transcripts were sequenced because the isolated RNA had all been reverse transcribed beforehand. Generated by immunoSEQ multiplex PCR, the TCRdb table keeps only in-frame clones and is missing some. The profile shows approximately 170,000 clones, roughly 7.1% of them singletons. For these receptors, no antigen is known. Sequencing was done on a sample of central memory CD4+ T cells from blood. The receptor source for this set is a woman aged 40 to 50 with type 1 diabetes.

The chain joins TRBV5-1 to TRBJ2-7, with TRBD2 identical over 7 bases. The J segment lost 2 bases and the V segment lost 4 bases, leaving 3 bases of the junction unmatched. The CDR3 has 13 amino acids. The V gene's germline CDR1 is SGHRS and CDR2 YFSETQ. The CDR3 nucleotides are TGCGCCAGCAGCCCTGGACTAGCCTACGAGCAGTACTTC. Its translation: CASSPGLAYEQYF.

This clone was seen at least ten times. In the same sample, other DNA sequences code for this CDR3. The genes are TRBV15 and TRBJ2-5; D is unresolved. Deletions cut 0 bases from V and 4 bases from J, with 6 bases between. The germline CDR1 and CDR2 sequences are LNHNV and YYDKDF (reference sequence). The CDR3 contains 13 residues. CDR3 sequence reads: CATSRDPRETQYF. The CDR3 bases are TGTGCCACCAGCAGAGACCCGAGAGAGACCCAGTACTTC.

Only a few counts were recorded for this clone. The chain carries TRBV2 and TRBJ2-6, with TRBD1 matching over 7 bases. The germline V gene encodes CDR1 SNHLY and CDR2 FYNNEI. This CDR3 spans 16 amino acids. V was clipped by 6 bases and J by 0 bases; unmatched bases: 5. The CDR3 DNA reads as TGTGCCAGCAGCCGGACAGGCCTCTCTGGGGCCAACGTCCTGACTTTC. Protein: CASSRTGLSGANVLTF.

The chain combines TRBV28 with TRBJ1-2, with D possibly TRBD1 on 6 matching bases. Germline V gene lookup returns CDR1 MDHEN and CDR2 SYDVKM. The CDR3 contains 13 residues. V dropped 1 base and J dropped 6 bases, with 9 bases sitting between them. CDR3: CASSLLAGDGYTF. Here the CDR3 DNA reads TGTGCCAGCAGTTTATTGGCAGGGGATGGCTACACCTTC.

This clone was detected a few times. The chain links TRBV5-4 to TRBJ1-4, with TRBD1 identical over 7 bases. The J segment lost 5 bases and the V segment lost 4 bases, leaving 8 bases of the junction unmatched. The V gene's germline CDR1 is SGHNT and CDR2 YYREEE (reference sequence). The CDR3 extends over 15 amino acids. This chain's CDR3 is CASSLTGKGNEKLFF. The CDR3, as DNA: TGTGCCAGCAGCCTGACAGGGAAAGGGAATGAAAAACTGTTTTTT.

This clone appeared a few times. The rearrangement joins TRBV7-2 to TRBJ2-2, with TRBD1 matching over 7 bases. Germline lookup yields CDR1 SGHTA and CDR2 FQGNSA. The CDR3 length is 14 residues. V dropped 6 bases and J dropped 4; count of bases not matched to a gene: 5. The CDR3 region is CASRGQQSTGELFF. CDR3 in DNA: TGTGCCAGCAGGGGACAGCAATCCACCGGGGAGCTGTTTTTT.

The gene calls are TRBV2 and TRBJ2-5; D is possibly TRBD2 (6 bases). The germline V gene encodes CDR1 SNHLY and CDR2 FYNNEI. V lost 3 bases and J lost 5, with 13 bases in between. CDR3 length: 14 amino acids. CDR3 amino acids: CASSDQWGVETQYF. Here the CDR3 DNA reads TGTGCCAGCAGTGATCAGTGGGGGGTTGAGACCCAGTACTTC.

This clone was observed a few times. V gene TRBV27 combines with J gene TRBJ2-7, with a tentative D call TRBD2 (5 bases). This CDR3 has 15 amino acids. V was pared by 2 bases and J by 4 bases, with 15 bases between. From germline, CDR1 is MNHEY and CDR2 SMNVEV (reference sequence). The DNA for the CDR3 is TGTGCCAGCAGTTTAAACTCCAGAGGGCTATACGAGCAGTACTTC. Translating gives CASSLNSRGLYEQYF.

The table lists this clone with many counts. The chain uses TRBV9 and TRBJ1-2; a possible D gene is TRBD1 (5 bases). Looked up from germline, CDR1 is SGDLS and CDR2 is YYNGEE. This CDR3 spans 14 amino acids. The V gene lost 2 bases and the J gene lost 2 bases, with 10 bases spanning the gap. CDR3 DNA: TGTGCCAGCAGCGTGACGCCAGGGAACTATGGCTACACCTTC. Encoded protein: CASSVTPGNYGYTF.

The rearrangement joins TRBV6-1 to TRBJ1-5; the match to TRBD1 covers 9 bases. CDR1 is MNHNS and CDR2 is SASEGT in the germline V gene. The CDR3 runs to 15 residues. The J segment lost 1 base and the V segment lost 7 bases, leaving 5 bases of the junction unmatched. In DNA, the CDR3 is TGTGCCAGCACCGGGGGGACAGGGAGCAATCAGCCCCAGCATTTT. As protein: CASTGGTGSNQPQHF.

This chain links TRBV5-4 with TRBJ2-5; the D gene is possibly TRBD1 (6 bases). The CDR3 totals 14 residues. Germline CDR1 is SGHNT and CDR2 is YYREEE (reference sequence). V shed 1 base and J shed 5 bases, with 12 bases lying between them. Here the CDR3 DNA reads TGTGCCAGCAGCTTGTTGCAGGGGATTGAGACCCAGTACTTC. Protein: CASSLLQGIETQYF.

In its sample, this clone was seen a few times. This sequence joins TRBV15 and TRBJ2-3; TRBD2 agrees at 10 bases. With 5 bases clipped from V and 2 bases from J, the junction kept 4 bases outside the gene matches. From germline, CDR1 is LNHNV and CDR2 YYDKDF (reference sequence). The CDR3 consists of 15 residues. CDR3 nucleotides: TGTGCCACCAGCCTTCTAGCGGGGGCCACAGATACGCAGTATTTT. Its translation is CATSLLAGATDTQYF.

Here the CDR3 reads CAWSVRRGADTQYF. The CDR3 DNA follows: TGTGCCTGGAGTGTACGGCGGGGGGCAGATACGCAGTATTTT. The rearrangement joins TRBV30 to TRBJ2-3; 8 nucleotides line up with TRBD2. V lost 0 bases and J lost 4; bases outside the gene matches: 3. This CDR3 region has 14 residues. CDR1 is GTSNPN and CDR2 is SVGIG in the germline V gene (reference sequence).

The CDR3 spells CASSSGQWNTEAFF. The CDR3 DNA sequence: TGTGCCAGCAGCTCGGGACAGTGGAACACTGAAGCTTTCTTT. This sequence joins TRBV6-1 and TRBJ1-1, with TRBD1 identical over 7 bases. Germline-derived CDR1 and CDR2 are MNHNS and SASEGT. Trimming took 6 bases from V and 1 from J; bases not matched to a gene: 5. The CDR3 has 14 residues.

This clone was seen only a few times. This rearrangement joins TRBV6-5 to TRBJ1-1; a possible D gene is TRBD1 (6 bases). Germline V lookup: CDR1 MNHEY, CDR2 SVGAGI. Trimming took 6 bases from V and 5 from J, leaving 7 bases between them. The CDR3 has 11 residues. The CDR3 region is CASRGTTEAFF. For the CDR3, the DNA is TGTGCCAGCAGGGGGACAACTGAAGCTTTCTTT.

The chain couples TRBV11-2 to TRBJ1-2; TRBD1 matches 12 bases. The trim removed 0 bases at V and 5 bases at J, leaving 7 bases unmatched. The CDR3 runs to 17 residues. Germline V gives CDR1 SGHAT, CDR2 FQNNGV. The DNA for the CDR3 is TGTGCCAGCAGCTTAGATCGGGACAGGGGGCGAGCTTATGGCTACACCTTC. It specifies CASSLDRDRGRAYGYTF.

The gene calls are TRBV12-5 and TRBJ1-5, with D possibly being TRBD1 (6 bases). The CDR3 runs 14 residues. Trimming took 6 bases from V and 3 from J, leaving 12 bases between them. Germline assignment: CDR1 LGHNT and CDR2 FRNRAP. The CDR3: CASGPDSPNQPQHF. The CDR3 nucleotides are TGTGCTAGTGGGCCGGACAGTCCCAATCAGCCCCAGCATTTT. Drawing the rest from reference TRBV12-5 and TRBJ1-5, the complete variable domain is DARVTQTPRHKVTEMGQEVTMRCQPILGHNTVFWYRQTMMQGLELLAYFRNRAPLDDSGMPKDRFSAEMPDATLATLKIQPSEPRDSAVYFCASGPDSPNQPQHFGDGTRLSIL.

The chain has TRBV28 and TRBJ2-1, with a tentative D call TRBD2 (5 bases). The V gene's germline CDR1 is MDHEN and CDR2 SYDVKM. The CDR3 is 15 residues long. V was clipped by 3 bases and J by 2 bases, with 11 bases between them. This CDR3 is CASSLAYGAYNEQFF. The CDR3 nucleotides are TGTGCCAGCAGTTTGGCCTACGGGGCCTACAATGAGCAGTTCTTC. The whole variable domain, remainder taken from reference TRBV28 and TRBJ2-1, is DVKVTQSSRYLVKRTGEKVFLECVQDMDHENMFWYRQDPGLGLRLIYFSYDVKMKEKGDIPEGYSVSREKKERFSLILESASTNQTSMYLCASSLAYGAYNEQFFGPGTRLTVL.

This clone has only a few counts. The chain couples TRBV27 to TRBJ1-2; D is possibly TRBD1 (6 bases). CDR1 and CDR2 (germline): MNHEY, SMNVEV (reference sequence). V gave up 5 bases and J gave up 4 bases, with 26 bases separating them. CDR3 length: 18 residues. The CDR3 bases are TGTGCCAGCAGTCCCCGACCTCCTCAAGGGGGGGCTTTCTATGGCTACACCTTC. Translated: CASSPRPPQGGAFYGYTF.

This clone was counted between two and nine times. The V call is TRBV19, the J call TRBJ2-2, with 7 bases lining up with TRBD1. Trimming at V came to 5 bases and at J to 4 bases, leaving 7 bases not matched to a gene. Germline-derived CDR1 and CDR2 are LNHDA and SQIVND (reference sequence). This CDR3 has 15 amino acids. The CDR3 reads CASSLRTGATGELFF. CDR3 in DNA: TGTGCCAGTAGTTTACGGACAGGAGCCACCGGGGAGCTGTTTTTT. Full variable domain (outside the CDR3, taken from reference TRBV19 and TRBJ2-2): DGGITQSPKYLFRKEGQNVTLSCEQNLNHDAMYWYRQDPGQGLRLIYYSQIVNDFQKGDIAEGYSVSREKKESFPLTVTSAQKNPTAFYLCASSLRTGATGELFFGEGSRLTVL.

The genes are TRBV13 and TRBJ2-3; 8 positions match TRBD2. The CDR3 is 16 residues long. V lost 6 bases to trimming and J lost 2 bases; unmatched junction nucleotides: 10. Germline lookup yields CDR1 PRHDT and CDR2 FYEKMQ (reference sequence). The CDR3 DNA reads as TGTGCCAGCAGGTCCAGGACTAGCTGGGACACAGATACGCAGTATTTT. Amino acids: CASRSRTSWDTDTQYF.